What follows describes a single TCR beta chain. Its antigen remains unidentified. The sample comes from a study of graft-versus-host responses after intestinal transplantation. The study's findings and limits: GvH clones occurred in recipient marrow; some first appeared in ileum or blood. When patients had graft-donor T cell macrochimerism, their allografts held high graft-versus-host to host-versus-graft clonal ratios.

Data came from immunoSEQ multiplex PCR; TCRdb stores just in-frame clones and leaves some out. In the table there are about 88,000 clones, around 90% of which are singletons. The V end lost 2 bases, the J end lost 2 bases, and 8 bases lay between the germline ends. CDR1 and CDR2 from the germline V gene are SGHAT and FQNNGV. The CDR3 runs 14 residues. Sequenced here: unstimulated CD4+ T cells sorted from spleen or lymph node cells, sampled before transplant. The clonotype originates from a human donor who was the organ donor for an intestinal transplant. The rearrangement uses TRBV11-2 and TRBJ2-3; a possible D gene is TRBD1 (6 bases). The CDR3 coding sequence is TGTGCCAGCAGCTTAAGGGGGACCACAGATACGCAGTATTTT. Encoded protein: CASSLRGTTDTQYF.